This T cell receptor (beta chain) was obtained from a study of tumor and adjacent non-tumor tissue in lung cancer. The germline CDR1 and CDR2 sequences are SQVTM and ANQGSEA. V lost 7 bases, J lost 3 bases, and 14 bases lay in between. The CDR3 covers 13 residues. No cell sorting was done before RNA was extracted from the tissue. The normal lung tissue was taken more than 3 cm from the tumor edge. Newly diagnosed lung cancer patients had thoracic surgery in China, August–late 2014, without prior chemotherapy. The library came from three nested PCR rounds adapted from ARM-PCR protocols. TCRdb reprocessed the multiplex PCR reads via MiXCR and lists one record per CDR3 protein. The sample carries fewer than 45,000 distinct CDR3 sequences, less than 70% recorded once.

The receptor's source is a woman in her 40s with non-small cell lung cancer. Sequencing used distant non-tumor lung tissue. This chain uses TRBV29-1 with TRBJ2-3; D is possibly TRBD2 (6 bases). Written as DNA, the CDR3 is TGCAGCGCTGGGCGGCGGGGTACAGATACGCAGTATTTT. The encoded protein is CSAGRRGTDTQYF.